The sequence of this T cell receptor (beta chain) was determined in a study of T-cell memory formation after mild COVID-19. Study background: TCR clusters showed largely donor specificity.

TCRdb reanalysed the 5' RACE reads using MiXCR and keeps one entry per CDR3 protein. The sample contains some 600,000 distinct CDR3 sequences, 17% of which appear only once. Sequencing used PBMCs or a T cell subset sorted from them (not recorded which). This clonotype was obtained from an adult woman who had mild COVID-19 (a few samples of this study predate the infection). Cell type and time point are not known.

The CDR3 DNA follows: TGTGCCAGCAGCCCTTGGACCACGACCTACGAGCAGTACTTC. This codes for CASSPWTTTYEQYF. This sequence joins TRBV9 and TRBJ2-7; D not resolved. V was clipped by 4 bases and J by 2 bases, with 13 bases between them. In germline, CDR1 is SGDLS, CDR2 YYNGEE. This CDR3 has 14 residues. Full variable domain (outside the CDR3, taken from reference TRBV9 and TRBJ2-7): DSGVTQTPKHLITATGQRVTLRCSPRSGDLSVYWYQQSLDQGLQFLIQYYNGEERAKGNILERFSAQQFPDLHSELNLSSLELGDSALYFCASSPWTTTYEQYFGPGTRLTVT.